One T cell receptor (beta chain) is described in this entry. Its specific antigen is unknown. Base qualities were left out, and no much larger clone turns up one base away. This record comes from a study of cytomegalovirus exposure and HLA in healthy donors (dated 2017 in TCRdb). At the level of the whole study: According to a later analysis, the 100 to 150 validation repertoires were produced on the same platform as the 666 repertoires of the first cohort. The aim of the study was to test whether cataloging public T cell receptors could identify signatures of past pathogen exposure. In addition to the first cohort of about 650 subjects, a separate validation cohort of some 120 different subjects was used. To predict cytomegalovirus infection status, the study combined high-throughput TCR immunosequencing, statistical association of individual TCRs with disease status, and machine learning.

Receptor amplification or capture employed the immunoSEQ multiplex PCR assay. The original methods were these. To diagnose cytomegalovirus status from the catalog of TCR beta chain sequences, a statistical classification framework was built. TCRdb mirrors the immuneACCESS table, restricted to in-frame sequences. Some clones are absent from its copies; in checked studies, under half trace to an unresolved V gene, and the reason for the others is unknown. V and J calls and clone size come straight from that table; D and trimming were deduced from the DNA. The sample includes about 200,000 clones, with roughly 88% observed a single time. The ten largest clonotypes hold 2.9% of the sample. Overall results and qualifications from the work: Most TCR sequences were observed very rarely across donors, whereas some public TCRs were present in many individuals. The classifier was reported to diagnose cytomegalovirus status with high specificity and sensitivity in both the original cohort and the validation cohort. A later analysis had no HLA typing for the validation cohort, so co-occurrence there was scored across all 110 or so repertoires. The authors suggested that the approach could potentially be generalized to other disease states and immunological phenotypes. In the study, about 150 TCR beta chains were listed as associated with cytomegalovirus. Three of the identified cytomegalovirus-associated TCR beta chains were confirmed in vitro to be specific for cytomegalovirus antigens. A later analysis found that TCRs clustered in the first cohort also tended to co-occur in the 120 validation repertoires, with 94% of cluster scores above 0.

Separate from the approximately 700-subject first cohort, the validation cohort of 95 to 150 subjects was the group to which the donors belonged. This clonotype was obtained from a woman between 18 and 29 years old in good health and CMV-seronegative. Specimen: PBMCs.

The bases read TGCAGTGCTAGTACAGGGAGCATTCAGTACTTC. Translation gives CSASTGSIQYF. The chain is encoded by TRBV20-1 joined to TRBJ2-4, and possibly TRBD1, on 6 matching bases. The CDR3, from cysteine to phenylalanine, totals 11 residues. Only the CDR3 DNA stays, 33 bases, in frame from base 1. From the germline V gene (reference sequence), CDR1 is DFQATT and CDR2 is SNEGSKA. Trimming at the junction amounts to 3 bases on V and 9 bases on J, and the germline ends lie 9 bases apart.